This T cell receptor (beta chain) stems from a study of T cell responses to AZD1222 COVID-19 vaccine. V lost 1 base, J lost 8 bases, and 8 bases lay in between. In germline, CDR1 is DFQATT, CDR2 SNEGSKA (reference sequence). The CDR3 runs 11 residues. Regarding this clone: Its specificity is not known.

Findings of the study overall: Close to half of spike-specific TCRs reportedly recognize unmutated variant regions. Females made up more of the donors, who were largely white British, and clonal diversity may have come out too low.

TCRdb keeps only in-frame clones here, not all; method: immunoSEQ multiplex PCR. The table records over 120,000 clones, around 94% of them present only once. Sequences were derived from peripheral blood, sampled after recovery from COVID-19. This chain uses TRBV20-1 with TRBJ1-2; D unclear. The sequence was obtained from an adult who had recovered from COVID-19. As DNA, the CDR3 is TGCAGTGCTAGAGCGGGCGGGGGCTACACCTTC. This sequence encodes CSARAGGGYTF.